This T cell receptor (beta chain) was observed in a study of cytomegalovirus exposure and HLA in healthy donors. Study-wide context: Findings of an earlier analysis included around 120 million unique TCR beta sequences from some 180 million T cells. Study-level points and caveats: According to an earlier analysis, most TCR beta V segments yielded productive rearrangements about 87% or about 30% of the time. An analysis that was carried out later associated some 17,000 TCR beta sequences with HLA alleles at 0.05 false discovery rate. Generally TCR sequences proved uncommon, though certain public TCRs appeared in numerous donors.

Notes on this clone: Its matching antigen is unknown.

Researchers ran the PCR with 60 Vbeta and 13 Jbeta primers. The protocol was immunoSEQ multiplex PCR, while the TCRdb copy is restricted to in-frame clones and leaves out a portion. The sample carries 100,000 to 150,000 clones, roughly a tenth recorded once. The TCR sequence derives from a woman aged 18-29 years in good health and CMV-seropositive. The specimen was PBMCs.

CDR3 bases: TGTGCCAGCAGCGGACAGGGAAGCAATCAGCCCCAGCATTTT. As protein: CASSGQGSNQPQHF. This chain links TRBV14 with TRBJ1-5; the match to TRBD1 covers 8 bases. CDR1 is SGHDN, CDR2 FVKESK, per germline. The CDR3 runs to 14 residues. V was pared by 5 bases and J by 1 base, with 1 base of the junction left unmatched. Together with reference TRBV14 and TRBJ1-5, the CDR3 gives the full variable domain: EAGVTQFPSHSVIEKGQTVTLRCDPISGHDNLYWYRRVMGKEIKFLLHFVKESKQDESGMPNNRFLAERTGGTYSTLKVQPAELEDSGVYFCASSGQGSNQPQHFGDGTRLSIL.